What follows are 24 T cell receptor beta chains derived from one specimen sequenced in a study of T cells in Graves' hyperthyroidism and ophthalmopathy. RNA transcripts gave rise to amplified TCR beta CDR3 regions. In the first-round RT-PCR of the TCR CDR3, the HTBI primer set was used. TCRdb ran MiXCR on the multiplex PCR reads and lists one entry per CDR3 protein. This sample has around 610,000 distinct CDR3 sequences, with over 12% found just once. The sample consisted of blood. These receptors all stem from a woman between 35 and 50 years old with Graves' ophthalmopathy.

Only a few counts were recorded for this clonotype. V gene TRBV6-5 combines with J gene TRBJ2-2; D is uncertain. Trimming shortened V by 4 bases and J by 4 bases, and 13 bases separated the two germline ends. This CDR3 spans 15 amino acids. The germline CDR1 and CDR2 sequences are MNHEY and SVGAGI. The CDR3 DNA is TGTGCCAGCAGTTTAGTCGATATCGGCACCGGGGAGCTGTTTTTT. Its translation is CASSLVDIGTGELFF.

The chain is built from TRBV18 and TRBJ2-5; 8 bases agree with TRBD1. This CDR3 has 16 residues. Germline CDR1 KGHSH, CDR2 LQKENI. V shed 5 bases and J 4 bases; nucleotides not matched to a gene: 12. This chain's CDR3 is CASSVDRGLKGETQYF. The CDR3, as DNA: TGTGCCAGCTCAGTTGACAGGGGCCTCAAAGGAGAGACCCAGTACTTC.

This clonotype occurred many times. This chain uses TRBV7-4 with TRBJ2-2, with 12 nucleotides matching TRBD2. V lost 2 bases, J lost 1 base, and 11 bases stayed unmatched. From germline, CDR1 is SGHVT and CDR2 SQSDAQ. The CDR3 extends over 20 amino acids. The CDR3 reads CASSLLHTSGRSRNTGELFF. The CDR3 DNA reads TGTGCCAGCAGCTTACTCCATACTAGCGGGAGGTCCCGGAACACCGGGGAGCTGTTTTTT.

This rearrangement joins TRBV18 to TRBJ1-1; D gene unclear. CDR3 length: 16 amino acids. Germline V gene sequence: CDR1 KGHSH, CDR2 LQKENI. Trimming cost V 2 bases and J 1 base, with 14 bases left between them. CDR3 bases: TGTGCCAGCTCACCAGGATCTTCTAGGAGGAACACTGAAGCTTTCTTT. It specifies CASSPGSSRRNTEAFF.

This clonotype appeared many times. The V gene is TRBV6-1, the J gene TRBJ2-5; 10 nucleotides align to TRBD1. The CDR3 loop spans 14 amino acids. In germline, CDR1 is MNHNS, CDR2 SASEGT. V lost 4 bases to trimming and J lost 5 bases; unmatched junction nucleotides: 4. This CDR3 is CASSGDRGRETQYF. In DNA, the CDR3 is TGTGCCAGCAGTGGGGACAGGGGCCGGGAGACCCAGTACTTC.

This clonotype was counted between two and nine times. The V and J genes are TRBV3-1 and TRBJ2-4; the D is unclear. V lost 3 bases, J lost 0 bases, and 9 bases lay in between. The CDR3 loop spans 15 amino acids. In germline, CDR1 is LGHDT, CDR2 YNNKEL (reference sequence). CDR3 coding DNA: TGTGCCAGCAGCCACCAGATGCTAGCCAAAAACATTCAGTACTTC. Translating it yields CASSHQMLAKNIQYF.

The chain employs TRBV6-2 or TRBV6-3 and TRBJ1-1, with D perhaps TRBD1 (6 bases). From germline, CDR1 is MNHEY and CDR2 SVGEGT. The CDR3 loop spans 14 amino acids. V was clipped by 4 bases and J by 4 bases, with 13 bases between them. The CDR3 loop is CASSLLRGATEAFF. DNA for the CDR3: TGTGCCAGCAGTTTACTCAGGGGAGCCACTGAAGCTTTCTTT.

This clonotype was recorded many times. The chain combines TRBV28 with TRBJ2-5; D may be TRBD1 (6 bases). This CDR3 region has 16 residues. The V and J ends lost 2 bases and 3 bases respectively, with 16 bases between them. Germline CDR1 reads MDHEN; CDR2 reads SYDVKM. DNA of the CDR3: TGTGCCAGCAGTTTAGCACAGGGAACTCTGGAAGAGACCCAGTACTTC. Amino acid sequence: CASSLAQGTLEETQYF.

This clonotype was observed at least ten times. The V call is TRBV6-2 or TRBV6-3, the J call TRBJ2-5; TRBD1 aligns across 7 bases. Germline CDR1 reads MNHEY; CDR2 reads SVGEGT. With V trimmed by 4 bases and J by 3 bases, 2 bases remained unmatched. This CDR3 has 13 amino acids. The DNA for the CDR3 is TGTGCCAGCAGTTCCGGACAGGAAGAGACCCAGTACTTC. Translated, it gives CASSSGQEETQYF.

This clonotype was seen only a few times. The chain links TRBV20-1 to TRBJ1-5; D remains unclear. Germline V gene sequence: CDR1 DFQATT, CDR2 SNEGSKA (reference sequence). The CDR3 extends over 14 amino acids. Trimming left V 2 bases short and J 6 bases short, with 14 bases between. The CDR3, as DNA: TGCAGTGCTAGATCTCCTCATCTGAGTCAGCCCCAGCATTTT. It codes for CSARSPHLSQPQHF.

In this sample, this clonotype turned up many times. The rearrangement uses TRBV14 and TRBJ1-2; 12 bases map to TRBD1. V gave up 2 bases and J gave up 4 bases; unmatched junction bases: 8. This CDR3 comprises 17 residues. Germline values: CDR1 SGHDN, CDR2 FVKESK. CDR3 region: CASSQRGLGQGAYGYTF. In DNA form, the CDR3 reads TGTGCCAGCAGCCAACGAGGTCTGGGACAGGGGGCCTATGGCTACACCTTC.

This clonotype occurred many times. The rearrangement links TRBV28 to TRBJ2-3, with D tentatively TRBD1 or TRBD2 (5 bases each). Germline CDR1 is MDHEN and CDR2 is SYDVKM. The CDR3 contains 16 residues. The V end was cut by 5 bases, the J end by 4 bases, with 19 bases between. Here the CDR3 reads CASSPWDQVRADTQYF. In DNA, the CDR3 is TGTGCCAGCAGTCCGTGGGACCAAGTTCGCGCAGATACGCAGTATTTT.

This clonotype appeared many times. The J gene is TRBJ2-2, the V gene TRBV6-2 or TRBV6-3; perhaps TRBD2 as D (6 bases). The CDR3 is 15 amino acids. Germline loops: CDR1 MNHEY, CDR2 SVGEGT. V was cut by 4 bases and J by 4 bases, with 13 bases left in between. Here the CDR3 DNA reads TGTGCCAGCAGTTCTCGGACTACTTCCACCGGGGAGCTGTTTTTT. Translating it yields CASSSRTTSTGELFF.

This clonotype came up a few times. The chain recombines TRBV12-5 with TRBJ1-2; the D gene is possibly TRBD1 (6 bases). V was cut by 2 bases and J by 5 bases, with 18 bases left in between. CDR1 and CDR2 (germline): LGHNT, FRNRAP. This CDR3 comprises 16 residues. Here the CDR3 reads CASGLPSSRGEYGYTF. The CDR3 DNA reads as TGTGCTAGTGGTTTGCCATCTTCGAGGGGGGAGTATGGCTACACCTTC. The full variable domain, its missing parts supplied by reference TRBV12-5 and TRBJ1-2, is DARVTQTPRHKVTEMGQEVTMRCQPILGHNTVFWYRQTMMQGLELLAYFRNRAPLDDSGMPKDRFSAEMPDATLATLKIQPSEPRDSAVYFCASGLPSSRGEYGYTFGSGTRLTVV.

This clonotype has only one observation. V is TRBV27 and J is TRBJ1-5; 10 nucleotides agree with TRBD1. Looked up from germline, CDR1 is MNHEY and CDR2 is SMNVEV (reference sequence). Trimming took 8 bases from V and 3 from J; bases not matched to a gene: 10. This CDR3 has 16 amino acids. CDR3 sequence (DNA): TGTGCCAGCCCCGGGACAGGGGAAGTTTACAATCAGCCCCAGCATTTT. This sequence encodes CASPGTGEVYNQPQHF.

This clonotype was seen ten or more times. V gene TRBV11-2 combines with J gene TRBJ2-5; D gene uncertain. The V gene's germline CDR1 is SGHAT and CDR2 FQNNGV. V was pared by 1 base and J by 5 bases, with 11 bases between. This CDR3 has 14 residues. CDR3 protein: CASSLVTPGETQYF. CDR3 DNA: TGTGCCAGCAGCTTAGTCACCCCTGGGGAGACCCAGTACTTC.

This clonotype was recorded at least ten times. CDR3 bases: TGTGCCAGCAAAACTAGCGGGAGTATAATCTACGAGCAGTACTTC. Translation gives CASKTSGSIIYEQYF. The chain couples TRBV28 to TRBJ2-7; 11 nucleotides align to TRBD2. CDR1 and CDR2 from the germline V gene are MDHEN and SYDVKM. This CDR3 is 15 amino acids long. V lost 7 bases to trimming and J lost 3 bases; unmatched junction nucleotides: 8.

This clonotype has a handful of counts. The genes are TRBV6-1 and TRBJ1-1; the match to TRBD1 covers 8 bases. The trim removed 6 bases at V and 9 bases at J, leaving 9 bases unmatched. The CDR3 has 13 amino acids. The V gene's germline CDR1 is MNHNS and CDR2 SASEGT. Here the CDR3 DNA reads TGTGCCAGCAGCGATTACAGGGGGGGGAAAGCTTTCTTT. Protein product: CASSDYRGGKAFF.

This clonotype was seen at least ten times. V and J are TRBV29-1 and TRBJ1-1; D not certain. Germline values: CDR1 SQVTM, CDR2 ANQGSEA. The CDR3 covers 11 residues. The V end lost 8 bases, the J end lost 5 bases, and 12 bases lay between the germline ends. The CDR3 spells CSLSRRTEAFF. In DNA form, the CDR3 reads TGCAGCTTATCCCGGCGGACTGAAGCTTTCTTT.

This clonotype was seen only a few times. The chain uses TRBV9 and TRBJ1-1; D is possibly TRBD1 (5 bases). CDR1 and CDR2 from the germline V gene are SGDLS and YYNGEE. V shed 3 bases and J shed 5 bases, with 14 bases lying between them. The CDR3 has 14 amino acids. The CDR3 loop reads CASSAGPAGTEAFF. CDR3 in DNA: TGTGCCAGCAGCGCGGGGCCAGCGGGGACTGAAGCTTTCTTT.

This clonotype has a count of ten or more. The chain couples TRBV28 to TRBJ1-5, with D possibly being TRBD1 (5 bases). The V gene's germline CDR1 is MDHEN and CDR2 SYDVKM. The V and J ends lost 5 bases and 7 bases respectively, with 12 bases between them. The CDR3 has 13 amino acids. This chain's CDR3 is CASSPSGIQPQHF. For the CDR3, the DNA is TGTGCCAGCAGTCCCTCAGGGATACAGCCCCAGCATTTT.

This clonotype was picked up many times. V is TRBV6-2 or TRBV6-3 and J is TRBJ2-2; 8 nucleotides align to TRBD1. Germline assignment: CDR1 MNHEY and CDR2 SVGEGT. CDR3 length: 14 residues. V dropped 5 bases and J dropped 4; count of bases not matched to a gene: 3. The CDR3 loop reads CASSRDRFTGELFF. The CDR3 nucleotides read TGTGCCAGCAGTCGGGACAGGTTCACCGGGGAGCTGTTTTTT.

This clonotype was seen many times. The V call is TRBV20-1, the J call TRBJ1-1; D is possibly TRBD1 (6 bases). V lost 0 bases to trimming and J lost 3 bases, with 17 bases between them. From germline, CDR1 is DFQATT and CDR2 SNEGSKA (reference sequence). The CDR3 sequence is 16 residues long. CDR3 sequence reads: CSARDQGRGMDTEAFF. The CDR3 bases are TGCAGTGCTAGAGATCAGGGGAGGGGGATGGACACTGAAGCTTTCTTT.

This clonotype was seen repeatedly, ten times or more. J is TRBJ2-7 and V is TRBV6-2 or TRBV6-3, with TRBD1 as a possible D gene (6 bases). In germline, CDR1 is MNHEY, CDR2 SVGEGT. The CDR3 length is 13 residues. The ends were cut back, 10 bases at V and 3 bases at J, with 16 bases in the middle. This CDR3 is CATPGHPSYEQYF. In nucleotides, the CDR3 is TGTGCCACCCCGGGACACCCTAGCTACGAGCAGTACTTC.